The 15 T cell receptor beta chains below were found in one sample sequenced in a study of T cells in Graves' hyperthyroidism and ophthalmopathy. RNA transcripts provided the source from which TCR beta CDR3 regions were amplified. The primer set for the first-round RT-PCR of the TCR CDR3 was HTBI. TCRdb re-called the multiplex PCR reads through MiXCR, storing one row per CDR3 protein. The table includes about 250,000 distinct CDR3 sequences, approximately 25% detected once. The specimen was blood. Receptor source: a woman aged 40-49 years with Graves' ophthalmopathy.

The rearrangement links TRBV9 to TRBJ2-7, with 7 bases matching TRBD2. The germline V gene encodes CDR1 SGDLS and CDR2 YYNGEE. The CDR3 extends over 15 amino acids. Losses at the gene ends were 0 bases for V and 2 bases for J; bases not matched to a gene: 5. DNA for the CDR3: TGTGCCAGCAGCGTAGGTGAGGGAGGGGCCTACGAGCAGTACTTC. It translates to CASSVGEGGAYEQYF. Filled out from reference TRBV9 and TRBJ2-7, the complete variable domain reads DSGVTQTPKHLITATGQRVTLRCSPRSGDLSVYWYQQSLDQGLQFLIQYYNGEERAKGNILERFSAQQFPDLHSELNLSSLELGDSALYFCASSVGEGGAYEQYFGPGTRLTVT.

This clonotype occurred many times. The chain links TRBV6-1 to TRBJ1-5; 10 positions match TRBD1. V dropped 3 bases and J dropped 7; count of bases not matched to a gene: 3. CDR1 is MNHNS and CDR2 is SASEGT in the germline V gene. This CDR3 contains 14 residues. This CDR3 is CASSERGQGQPQHF. CDR3 nucleotide sequence: TGTGCCAGCAGTGAGAGGGGACAGGGGCAGCCCCAGCATTTT.

This clonotype was detected many times. The CDR3 loop reads CASSLKTGTYEQYF. The CDR3 nucleotides are TGCGCCAGCAGCCTAAAGACAGGGACCTACGAGCAGTACTTC. The chain combines TRBV4-1 with TRBJ2-7; TRBD1 aligns across 7 bases. Germline CDR1 and CDR2: MGHRA and YSYEKL. The V segment lost 4 bases and the J segment 2 bases; nucleotides outside the gene matches: 5. The CDR3 has 14 residues.

Ten or more counts support this clonotype. The chain joins TRBV6-1 to TRBJ2-7; 9 bases fit TRBD1. With V trimmed by 6 bases and J by 5 bases, 14 bases remained unmatched. In germline, CDR1 is MNHNS, CDR2 SASEGT. The CDR3 is made up of 16 amino acids. The CDR3 region is CASSLGTGTGTHEQYF. The CDR3, as DNA: TGTGCCAGCAGCCTTGGGACCGGGACAGGGACCCACGAGCAGTACTTC.

Only one count was recorded for this clonotype. The chain carries TRBV27 and TRBJ2-7; tentative D call: TRBD2 (5 bases). The germline V and J ends were trimmed by 5 bases and 4 bases, with 12 bases remaining between them. CDR1 and CDR2 from the germline V gene are MNHEY and SMNVEV (reference sequence). The CDR3 has 13 amino acids. DNA for the CDR3: TGTGCCAGCAGTCGGGGTTCCTTTTACGAGCAGTACTTC. Translating gives CASSRGSFYEQYF.

This clonotype has a count of ten or more. J is TRBJ1-1 and V is TRBV6-5, with 9 bases that match TRBD1. Losses at the gene ends were 5 bases for V and 4 bases for J; bases not matched to a gene: 8. From germline, CDR1 is MNHEY and CDR2 SVGAGI. CDR3 length: 15 residues. The CDR3 nucleotides read TGTGCCAGCAGTCTCGACAGGGACAGGGTCACTGAAGCTTTCTTT. Its protein product is CASSLDRDRVTEAFF.

This clonotype was recorded many times. J is TRBJ1-1 and V is TRBV20-1, with a weak D call TRBD1 (6 bases). Trimming shortened V by 4 bases and J by 2 bases, and 11 bases separated the two germline ends. There are 13 residues in the CDR3. Looked up from germline, CDR1 is DFQATT and CDR2 is SNEGSKA (reference sequence). DNA for the CDR3: TGCAGTGCTACCGGGACACACAACACTGAAGCTTTCTTT. Translation: CSATGTHNTEAFF.

This clonotype was picked up many times. This chain joins TRBV20-1 and TRBJ2-7, with 7 bases that match TRBD1. The junction had 10 bases not matched to a gene; V was cut back by 8 bases and J by 0 bases. This CDR3 spans 14 amino acids. From germline, CDR1 is DFQATT and CDR2 SNEGSKA (reference sequence). The CDR3 DNA is TGCAGTCCAAGGGGGCCTTTACCCTCCTACGAGCAGTACTTC. Its protein is CSPRGPLPSYEQYF.

On this clonotype itself: This may stem from a read error, because a much larger clone lies one nucleotide away. This chain uses TRBV6-1 with TRBJ1-2; D is uncertain. The CDR3 contains 10 residues. Germline CDR1 and CDR2: MNHNS and SASEGT. Trimming pared 6 bases from V and 7 bases from J, leaving 6 bases between. CDR3 DNA sequence: TGTGCCAGCAGCCGGGGTGGCTACACCTTC. This encodes CASSRGGYTF.

The chain recombines TRBV6-5 with TRBJ1-2; no clear D. Germline assignment: CDR1 MNHEY and CDR2 SVGAGI. With 4 bases removed from V and 8 bases from J, the gap between germline ends came to 14 bases. This CDR3 is built from 13 residues. CDR3 nucleotides: TGTGCCAGCAGTTTTTTAGGTGATCTGGGCTACACCTTC. It translates to CASSFLGDLGYTF.

This clonotype was counted many times. J is TRBJ2-5 and V is TRBV25-1, with 9 bases aligning to TRBD1. CDR3 size: 15 residues. Germline lookup yields CDR1 MGHDK and CDR2 SYGVNS. J was trimmed by 3 bases and V by 5 bases; bases with no gene match: 7. The DNA of the CDR3 is TGTGCCAGCAGTCAGCAACAGGGGGCCGAAGAGACCCAGTACTTC. This encodes CASSQQQGAEETQYF.

The V and J genes are TRBV6-2 or TRBV6-3 and TRBJ2-2, with TRBD2 matching over 7 bases. Germline V gene data show CDR1 as MNHEY and CDR2 as SVGEGT. This CDR3 comprises 13 residues. Losses at the gene ends were 6 bases for V and 7 bases for J; bases not matched to a gene: 5. The CDR3 DNA sequence: TGTGCCAGCAGGCGGGGGACGAGCGGGGAGCTGTTTTTT. As protein: CASRRGTSGELFF.

This clonotype was seen repeatedly, ten times or more. The rearrangement links TRBV20-1 to TRBJ2-7; maybe TRBD1 (6 bases). The V end was cut by 7 bases, the J end by 0 bases, with 16 bases between. The CDR3 totals 14 residues. Germline V gives CDR1 DFQATT, CDR2 SNEGSKA (reference sequence). CDR3 in DNA: TGCAGTGAGGTACCCCGGGACAACTCCTACGAGCAGTACTTC. The encoded protein is CSEVPRDNSYEQYF.

The CDR3 is CASSYSASGRTAADEQYF. In nucleotides, the CDR3 is TGTGCCAGCAGTTACTCGGCTAGCGGGAGGACAGCGGCTGACGAGCAGTACTTC. The rearrangement links TRBV6-2 or TRBV6-3 to TRBJ2-7, with 11 bases fitting TRBD2. Losses at the gene ends were 0 bases for V and 5 bases for J; bases not matched to a gene: 12. The germline gives CDR1 MNHEY, CDR2 SVGEGT. This CDR3 comprises 18 residues.

Many counts were recorded for this clonotype. The V and J genes are TRBV7-8 and TRBJ2-7, with 8 bases aligning to TRBD1. V was clipped by 8 bases and J by 0 bases; unmatched bases: 27. The CDR3 contains 21 residues. Germline lookup yields CDR1 SGHVS and CDR2 FQNEAQ. The DNA of the CDR3 is TGTGCCAGCCCCCGATTGGGACCCGGGGCAGGGGGCGGGCAGAGCTCCTACGAGCAGTACTTC. This codes for CASPRLGPGAGGGQSSYEQYF.